This T cell receptor (beta chain) comes out of a study of cytomegalovirus exposure and HLA in healthy donors (dated by TCRdb to 2016 to 2017). Turning to the overall study: An earlier analysis of approximately 600 of the donors reported roughly 300 Gb of sequence data and roughly 100 million unique TCR beta sequences from about 200 million T cells. About 320 gigabases of sequencing data and some 85 million unique TCR sequences were included in an early release covering about 620 HLA-typed donors. Genome-wide SNP genotypes for about three fifths of the roughly 670 donors were used in a later genetic analysis, which treated that subset as a discovery cohort. Typing coverage differed by locus: A, B, C, DRB1 and DQB1 were typed in about 629-630 donors, DQA1 in 522, DPA1 in 600 to 610, and DPB1 in approximately 450. Both class I and class II loci were covered by HLA typing, at four-digit resolution. The study aimed to test whether cataloging public T cell receptors could reveal signatures of past pathogen exposure. To study patterns of TCR occurrence, a later analysis re-analyzed previously published TCR beta repertoires from around 670 donors and added high-resolution HLA genotyping. In the later analysis, no new phenotypic data were used to find candidate immune exposures; instead, reliance was placed on TCR beta sequences and their occurrence across donors. All discovery cohort repertoires had been generated on a single sequencing platform. Donor age, sex, ethnicity and CMV serostatus were compiled together with the repertoire data. Roughly 5 DR-DQ haplotypes were treated as single units for association and clustering because of strong linkage in the cohort. Besides the first cohort of roughly 640 subjects, a separate validation cohort made up of 90 to 150 different subjects was used. Using immunosequencing, the study profiled T cell repertoires from 666 subjects and related those repertoires to cytomegalovirus serostatus. Of the roughly 400 genotyped donors, 65% to 90% fell in the genetic ancestry cluster associated with self-reported Caucasian donors. To decide whether each TCR beta V gene segment behaved as functional or pseudogenic, an earlier analysis of some 580 of the donors relied on high-throughput TCR beta sequencing. Among almost 400 genotyped donors of the cohort, an average of 235,054 unique TCR beta nucleotide sequences were sequenced per donor, around a sixth of them non-productive. High-throughput TCR immunosequencing, statistical association of individual TCRs with disease status, and machine learning were combined to predict cytomegalovirus infection status. General study outcomes and caveats: The authors suggested that the approach could potentially be generalized to other disease states and immunological phenotypes. A cluster of highly shared sequence variants was judged likely to represent a technical artifact of the sequencing pipeline. Some IMGT-functional V segments, including TRBV6-2 and TRBV6-3, could not be told apart with the 87-base-pair reads, so those segments were excluded. Compared with the approximately 670-donor mean, donors in an Asian-associated ancestry cluster had fewer N-insertions in productive TCRs, according to a later genetic analysis. The classifier was reported to diagnose cytomegalovirus status with high specificity and sensitivity in both the original and validation cohorts. Presence/absence analyses assumed roughly uniform sequencing depth across donors, an assumption that may not hold. In a later analysis, the rate of TCR association differed among HLA loci, with DRB1 alleles having the most associated TCRs and HLA-C alleles having the fewest. Only TCR beta chains were sequenced in this cohort, and the absence of alpha or paired-chain data limited detectable features. Because some donors lacked HLA typing at each locus, the association tests relied only on the typed subset. A total of 150 or so TCR beta chains were listed by the study as associated with cytomegalovirus. Strong co-occurrence of HLA alleles, especially DR and DQ, made assigning TCR associations to individual alleles difficult. According to a later analysis, most CMV-associated TCR beta chains appeared to be HLA-restricted, and the HLA associations seemed to be driven largely by CMV exposure. A later genetic analysis associated a missense DCLRE1C variant with V-gene and J-gene trimming of TCR beta chains, and an independent cohort replicated the association. Linkage disequilibrium might explain the correlated functional status among segregating V segments, but an unknown experimental factor could not be excluded. A further reported finding was that TCR beta sequences accurately predicted the HLA-A and HLA-B alleles for most subjects in the first cohort. In a later analysis, HLA-associated TCR beta chains showed more clonal expansion and lower generation probabilities than non-associated chains that were equally common. In an earlier analysis of some 540 of the donors, most TCR beta V segments appeared in productive rearrangements about 87% or about 30% of the time, broadly matching IMGT annotations. Specific HLA alleles were associated with 15,000 to 20,000 TCR beta sequences at a false discovery rate of 0.05 in a later analysis. Several of the top co-occurrence clusters appeared to be linked to parvovirus B19, influenza, CMV and Epstein-Barr virus, according to a later analysis. Because counts were too low, 15 to 20 rarely observed V segments, including chromosome 9 orphons, were excluded from the earlier analysis of 587 of the donors. The only immune exposure information available for the cohort was CMV serostatus. Most TCR sequences were observed very rarely across donors, whereas some public TCRs were present in many individuals. In vitro tests confirmed that a few of the cytomegalovirus-associated TCR beta chains recognize cytomegalovirus antigens.

As to this clone: It lacks a known antigen. No quality values exist for individual bases; no much larger clone is one base distant.

Receptor amplification or capture employed the immunoSEQ multiplex PCR assay. For the multiplex PCR, a mixture combining 60 forward primers for TCR Vbeta segments and 13 reverse primers for TCR Jbeta segments was used. The CDR3 region of rearranged TCR beta genes was amplified from genomic DNA by a multiplex PCR assay. The amplified TCR beta libraries were sequenced on the Illumina HiSeq System as 87-base-pair reads. The study's own analysis went as follows. A later analysis counted some 80 million unique TCR beta chains across the 640 or so repertoires, and 9.5 million to 11 million of these chains were shared by at least two donors. A nearest-neighbor algorithm error-corrected the raw reads and collapsed the reads into unique sequences, merging closely related sequences to remove PCR and sequencing errors. To assign V, D and J gene segments, CDR3 sequences were aligned to IMGT reference sequences. For a sequence to be retained, a match of at least six nucleotides to both a V gene segment and a J gene segment was required. Rearrangements were classified as productive when the CDR3 lacked stop codons and remained in frame with V and J, and all other rearrangements were classified as non-productive. Following IMGT convention, CDR3 was defined as the stretch from the second conserved V-encoded cysteine to the conserved J-encoded phenylalanine. In an earlier analysis of just under 600 of the donors, sequences lacking an unambiguous match to a single V gene segment were excluded. In an earlier analysis of 587 of the donors, V segments were called functional above 56.7% productive rearrangements and were called segregating when the between-donor standard deviation exceeded 5%. To diagnose cytomegalovirus status from the catalog of TCR beta chain sequences, a statistical classification framework was built. A later analysis assigned V and J genes by comparing TCR nucleotide sequences with IMGT/GENE-DB human TR gene sequences. A later analysis assigned CDR3 sequences and most-parsimonious VDJ recombination scenarios with the TCRdist pipeline. In a later analysis, each TCR beta chain was defined by its CDR3 amino acid sequence together with its V-gene family, and reads lacking a unique V-gene family were excluded. To address suspected cross-contamination and a sequencing artifact, a later analysis removed some 620 highly shared, low-generation-probability nucleotide sequences. In a later analysis, a clonal expansion index for each public chain was calculated from normalized within-repertoire ranks of inferred template counts. Generation probabilities in a later analysis came from a VDJ recombination model fitted to out-of-frame rearrangements, and those results were checked against IGoR. In a later analysis, TCR-TCR, TCR-HLA and TCR-CMV co-occurrence was scored with hypergeometric tests, and a repertoire-size bias correction was applied to TCR pairs. False discovery rates were estimated in a later analysis by permuting HLA or CMV assignments 20 times. In a later analysis, co-occurring TCRs were grouped using DBSCAN, with TCRdist sequence similarity added in when clustering inside HLA-allele-positive subsets. Co-occurrence clustering excluded repertoires with fewer than 30,000 or more than 120,000 public chains, plus five with anomalous nucleotide sharing. This is the immuneACCESS table as TCRdb keeps it, with only in-frame sequences that have V and J called. A part of the clones is gone; compared with another copy, unresolved V genes explain less than half, and the rest is unexplained. V, J and clone size reflect that table, while D and trimming were determined from the DNA. This sample has 120,000 or so clones in its table, and roughly 74% of those were observed once. The ten largest clones take up approximately 6% of the sample.

The cohort consisted of some 670 healthy bone marrow donors. Cohort members were all nominally healthy when sampled, although unrecorded immune exposures were likely present. The donor tested CMV seropositive, placing the donor among the 290 or so seropositive members of the cohort. Each donor provided a peripheral blood sample, and peripheral blood mononuclear cells were used for TCR beta sequencing. The Qiagen DNeasy Blood Extraction Kit was used to extract genomic DNA from the blood cell samples. Measured from the cysteine to the phenylalanine, the CDR3 is 12 residues long. Just CDR3 DNA is preserved here, 36 bases in frame from base 1. The junction carries 8 bases between V and J, which are trimmed by 3 bases and 8 bases respectively. CDR1 and CDR2 are read off the germline V gene (reference sequence) as SEHNR and FQNEAQ.

The chain couples TRBV7-9 to TRBJ2-1; the D gene remains uncertain. The receptor was isolated from a woman aged 45 to 65 in good health and CMV-seropositive. The material sequenced was PBMCs. The CDR3 in this case is CASSFSSDEQFF. The nucleotides read TGTGCCAGCAGCTTTAGCTCGGATGAGCAGTTCTTC.